A single sample gave rise to the 23 T cell receptor beta chains below, sequenced in a study of identical twins' blood T cells. TCRdb called the 5' RACE reads again in MiXCR, with one record for every CDR3 protein. The sample includes around 380,000 distinct CDR3 sequences, roughly 31% of them seen just once. Sequenced material: PBMCs. These receptors originate from a woman aged 18 to 55 in good health.

This clonotype was observed a few times. The gene calls are TRBV4-3 and TRBJ2-5; TRBD2 matches at 7 bases. There are 15 residues in the CDR3. With V trimmed by 2 bases and J by 4 bases, 7 bases remained unmatched. The germline V gene encodes CDR1 LGHNA and CDR2 YSLEER. In DNA, the CDR3 is TGCGCCAGCAGCCAACGTAGACTAGCCCCAGAGACCCAGTACTTC. Its translation: CASSQRRLAPETQYF.

This clonotype has a handful of counts. The CDR3 loop is CSASTSRGGETQYF. CDR3 in DNA: TGCAGTGCTTCGACTAGTAGGGGAGGTGAGACCCAGTACTTC. The V gene is TRBV20-1, the J gene TRBJ2-5; TRBD2 might be the D (6 bases). Germline CDR1 is DFQATT and CDR2 is SNEGSKA (reference sequence). The ends were cut back, 5 bases at V and 5 bases at J, with 18 bases in the middle. The CDR3 has 14 amino acids.

V is TRBV12-3 or TRBV12-4 and J is TRBJ2-2; D ambiguous. Trimming removed 3 bases at V and 0 bases at J, with 8 bases between. CDR3 size: 15 residues. The CDR3 nucleotides are TGTGCCAGCAGTTTCCCCCTATCGAACACCGGGGAGCTGTTTTTT. This sequence encodes CASSFPLSNTGELFF.

This clonotype was counted between two and nine times. CDR3 DNA: TGTGCCAGCAGCCAAGAGGTGCAGGCAACTAATGAAAAACTGTTTTTT. It yields the protein CASSQEVQATNEKLFF. The chain employs TRBV3-1 and TRBJ1-4; D not certain. Trimming shortened V by 0 bases and J by 0 bases, and 8 bases separated the two germline ends. CDR1 is LGHDT and CDR2 is YNNKEL in the germline V gene (reference sequence). The length of the CDR3 is 16 residues.

Points on this clonotype: Relative to the germline gene, one junction end is altered; a read error may explain this. The chain recombines TRBV10-3 with TRBJ2-2; maybe TRBD1 (6 bases). There are 14 residues in the CDR3. In germline, CDR1 is ENHRY, CDR2 SYGVKD. CDR3 region: CTISEGTPGEELFF. CDR3 bases: TGTACCATCAGCGAAGGGACCCCAGGGGAGGAGCTGTTTTTT.

The rearrangement links TRBV20-1 to TRBJ2-1; 7 bases map to TRBD2. CDR3 length: 13 amino acids. Per germline, CDR1 DFQATT and CDR2 SNEGSKA (reference sequence). The ends lost 5 bases at V and 9 bases at J; junction bases unmatched: 10. The CDR3 nucleotides read TGCAGTGCTGGCGGGACTACGATCATTGAGCAGTTCTTC. Encoded protein: CSAGGTTIIEQFF.

This clonotype was counted a few times. CDR3 in amino acids: CASASGISGNTIYF. The CDR3 bases are TGTGCCAGCGCGTCCGGTATCTCTGGAAACACCATATATTTT. V gene TRBV18 combines with J gene TRBJ1-3; the D is unclear. The CDR3 contains 14 residues. V lost 8 bases and J 0 bases, leaving 11 bases between the germline ends. CDR1 is KGHSH and CDR2 is LQKENI in the germline V gene.

The J gene is TRBJ2-4, the V gene TRBV20-1, with D perhaps matching TRBD1 or TRBD2 (6 bases each). CDR3 length equals 15 residues. V gave up 0 bases and J gave up 6 bases, with 15 bases separating them. Germline CDR1 DFQATT, CDR2 SNEGSKA (reference sequence). The CDR3 here is CSARESGGVGNIQYF. CDR3 sequence (DNA): TGCAGTGCTAGAGAATCCGGGGGCGTTGGAAACATTCAGTACTTC.

This sequence joins TRBV20-1 and TRBJ2-7; D ambiguous. Looked up from germline, CDR1 is DFQATT and CDR2 is SNEGSKA (reference sequence). Trimming left V 2 bases short and J 0 bases short, with 8 bases between. The length of the CDR3 is 13 residues. The DNA of the CDR3 is TGCAGTGCTAGAAATCGGGTCTCCTACGAGCAGTACTTC. Protein sequence: CSARNRVSYEQYF.

The rearrangement uses TRBV29-1 and TRBJ2-5; D gene unclear. Germline lookup yields CDR1 SQVTM and CDR2 ANQGSEA. This CDR3 has 12 amino acids. Trimming took 4 bases from V and 5 from J, leaving 11 bases between them. The CDR3 loop reads CSVGIHGETQYF. Written as DNA, the CDR3 is TGCAGCGTTGGAATACACGGGGAGACCCAGTACTTC.

This chain uses TRBV3-1 with TRBJ2-2, with 9 bases that match TRBD2. Trimming removed 4 bases from V and 2 bases from J; junction bases left unmatched: 8. Germline assignment: CDR1 LGHDT and CDR2 YNNKEL (reference sequence). The CDR3 loop spans 17 amino acids. The CDR3 DNA sequence: TGTGCCAGCAGCCCCCTTCTAGCGGGAATTAACACCGGGGAGCTGTTTTTT. It is translated as CASSPLLAGINTGELFF.

This clonotype came up a few times. The chain uses TRBV6-1 and TRBJ1-3; D is undetermined. Germline CDR1 and CDR2: MNHNS and SASEGT. The CDR3 is 13 residues long. V lost 6 bases and J lost 0, with 6 bases in between. The CDR3 region is CASRRFSGNTIYF. For the CDR3, the DNA is TGTGCCAGCAGGCGGTTCTCTGGAAACACCATATATTTT.

The rearrangement joins TRBV28 to TRBJ1-1; 8 bases agree with TRBD1. After removal of 8 bases from V and 0 bases from J, the junction contained 2 bases not matched to a gene. CDR1 MDHEN and CDR2 SYDVKM come from the germline V gene. CDR3 length: 13 residues. The CDR3 reads CASVRGLNTEAFF. For the CDR3, the DNA is TGTGCCAGCGTCAGGGGGCTGAACACTGAAGCTTTCTTT.

This CDR3 is CASSLVEYEQYF. The CDR3 DNA follows: TGCGCCAGCAGCTTGGTCGAGTACGAGCAGTACTTC. This chain links TRBV5-1 with TRBJ2-7; D unclear. The V gene lost 0 bases and the J gene lost 4 bases, with 5 bases spanning the gap. The CDR3 runs 12 residues. The germline gives CDR1 SGHRS, CDR2 YFSETQ. The variable domain in full, with the rest retrieved from reference TRBV5-1 and TRBJ2-7, is KAGVTQTPRYLIKTRGQQVTLSCSPISGHRSVSWYQQTPGQGLQFLFEYFSETQRNKGNFPGRFSGRQFSNSRSEMNVSTLELGDSALYLCASSLVEYEQYFGPGTRLTVT.

The sample holds a few counts of this clonotype. The V gene is TRBV13, the J gene TRBJ2-7, with D uncertain. The V end lost 2 bases, the J end lost 2 bases, and 4 bases lay between the germline ends. The CDR3 extends over 12 amino acids. Germline-derived CDR1 and CDR2 are PRHDT and FYEKMQ (reference sequence). The CDR3 loop is CASSLTAYEQYF. CDR3 bases: TGTGCCAGCAGCTTAACCGCCTACGAGCAGTACTTC.

The table lists this clonotype with a few counts. The CDR3 here is CASSLGGGFGYGYTF. The CDR3 nucleotides are TGCGCCAGCAGCTTGGGAGGGGGTTTCGGCTATGGCTACACCTTC. The chain carries TRBV5-1 and TRBJ1-2, with D maybe TRBD1 (6 bases). The CDR3 is made up of 15 amino acids. V lost 0 bases to trimming and J lost 4 bases, with 13 bases between them. Germline V lookup: CDR1 SGHRS, CDR2 YFSETQ.

The V and J genes are TRBV3-1 and TRBJ2-2; possibly TRBD2 for D (5 bases). This CDR3 has 14 residues. Germline assignment: CDR1 LGHDT and CDR2 YNNKEL (reference sequence). V was shortened by 4 bases and J by 5 bases, with 11 bases between the two germline ends. The CDR3 DNA follows: TGTGCCAGCAGCCCGTCCCCGGGGACCGGGGAGCTGTTTTTT. Encoded protein: CASSPSPGTGELFF. The full variable domain, in which reference TRBV3-1 and TRBJ2-2 provide the parts outside the CDR3, is DTAVSQTPKYLVTQMGNDKSIKCEQNLGHDTMYWYKQDSKKFLKIMFSYNNKELIINETVPNRFSPKSPDKAHLNLHINSLELGDSAVYFCASSPSPGTGELFFGEGSRLTVL.

The V gene is TRBV6-9, the J gene TRBJ2-7; perhaps D is TRBD1 or TRBD2 (5 bases each). V was cut by 11 bases and J by 3 bases, with 11 bases left in between. This CDR3 region has 11 residues. Looked up from germline, CDR1 is MNHGY and CDR2 is SVAAGI. CDR3: CAGGADYEQYF. The CDR3, as DNA: TGTGCCGGGGGAGCTGACTACGAGCAGTACTTC.

This clonotype occurred a few times. The chain is built from TRBV11-2 and TRBJ1-5; D remains unclear. Germline V gene data show CDR1 as SGHAT and CDR2 as FQNNGV. Between the trimmed V and J ends, which lost 1 base and 6 bases, there was a span of 4 bases. The CDR3 extends over 12 amino acids. The CDR3 region is CASSLVFQPQHF. The CDR3, as DNA: TGTGCCAGCAGCTTAGTATTTCAGCCCCAGCATTTT.

This clonotype showed up just a few times. The V and J genes are TRBV29-1 and TRBJ1-2, with TRBD1 as a possible D gene (5 bases). This CDR3 has 12 residues. V dropped 7 bases and J dropped 3 bases, with 12 bases sitting between them. Germline assignment: CDR1 SQVTM and CDR2 ANQGSEA. The CDR3 spells CSGGSGDYGYTF. CDR3 DNA: TGCAGCGGAGGGTCGGGGGACTATGGCTACACCTTC.

Only a few counts were recorded for this clonotype. The rearrangement uses TRBV20-1 and TRBJ2-3; tentative D call: TRBD1 (6 bases). In germline, CDR1 is DFQATT, CDR2 SNEGSKA (reference sequence). The V end lost 1 base, the J end lost 2 bases, and 10 bases lay between the germline ends. This CDR3 is built from 14 residues. The DNA of the CDR3 is TGCAGTGCTAGAGTCGACAGGCCCACAGATACGCAGTATTTT. This sequence encodes CSARVDRPTDTQYF.

This clonotype was observed a few times. This sequence joins TRBV28 and TRBJ1-5, with D possibly matching TRBD1 (5 bases). Trimming removed 4 bases at V and 4 bases at J, with 11 bases between. Per the germline V gene, CDR1 is MDHEN and CDR2 is SYDVKM. The length of the CDR3 is 14 residues. As DNA, the CDR3 is TGTGCCAGCAGTTCGAGGGGAACTAATCAGCCCCAGCATTTT. Translating it yields CASSSRGTNQPQHF. Variable domain in full (rest from reference TRBV28 and TRBJ1-5): DVKVTQSSRYLVKRTGEKVFLECVQDMDHENMFWYRQDPGLGLRLIYFSYDVKMKEKGDIPEGYSVSREKKERFSLILESASTNQTSMYLCASSSRGTNQPQHFGDGTRLSIL.

The chain combines TRBV2 with TRBJ2-7; the match to TRBD1 covers 7 bases. Trimming took 10 bases from V and 4 from J; bases not matched to a gene: 10. Germline lookup yields CDR1 SNHLY and CDR2 FYNNEI. The CDR3 extends over 13 amino acids. The CDR3 DNA reads TGTGCCACTCGGACAGGACTTGTGTACGAGCAGTACTTC. Translated: CATRTGLVYEQYF.